This T cell receptor (beta chain) was observed in a study of shared clonotypes between healthy human individuals. Study-level information: A donor's plate count was three for CD4 naive and three for CD4 memory; CD8 naive had two and CD8 memory one.

CDR1 is MGHRA, CDR2 YSYEKL, per germline. Deletions cut 7 bases from V and 2 bases from J, with 13 bases between. CDR3 length: 14 residues. The study's findings and limits: In this cohort, only blood was sampled, and tissue repertoires likely differ. For naive CD4 cells, around 5.1% of clonotypes were shared across a handful of donors. Non-shared clonotypes had lower generation probabilities than clonotypes shared by all four sorted-subset donors.

TCRdb's copy holds only in-frame clones and misses some; the assay was immunoSEQ multiplex PCR. The profile covers a few million clones, with approximately 90% appearing a single time and about 0.13% taken by the ten largest. About this clone: The target antigen is unknown.

Sequenced material: naive CD4+ T cells sorted from blood. Subset indicated: CD45RA+ positively selected. This sequence originates from a man younger than 35 in good health. The V gene is TRBV4-1, the J gene TRBJ2-3; maybe TRBD2 (6 bases). For the CDR3, the DNA is TGCGCCAGCACCACGGGGGTTATCACAGATACGCAGTATTTT. Translation: CASTTGVITDTQYF.